The 7 T cell receptor beta chains listed next were all sequenced from one sample in a study of blood T cells in healthy people across ages. A J-beta primer mix and a sample-barcoded 5' primer were used in a second PCR of about 7 to 11 cycles. TCRdb reprocessed the 5' RACE reads via MiXCR and lists one record per CDR3 protein. Altogether under 700,000 distinct CDR3 sequences are present, under 30% being singletons, with the ten largest covering approximately 8.7%. This same sample was also part of a study on T cells of mothers and their children.

Sequenced sample: blood. These receptors all come from a boy aged 10-17 years in good health.

In its sample, this clonotype was seen a few times. V is TRBV20-1 and J is TRBJ2-5; 15 bases are a match to TRBD2. Per the germline V gene, CDR1 is DFQATT and CDR2 is SNEGSKA (reference sequence). V dropped 5 bases and J dropped 6; count of bases not matched to a gene: 7. The CDR3 has 15 amino acids. The DNA for the CDR3 is TGCAGTGCTGATGGGACTAGCGGGAGGCGGAAGACCCAGTACTTC. Protein product: CSADGTSGRRKTQYF.

V usage is TRBV4-3 and J usage is TRBJ2-7, with TRBD1 matching 8 bases. The ends lost 0 bases at V and 3 bases at J; junction bases unmatched: 10. The CDR3 is 17 residues long. Per the germline V gene, CDR1 is LGHNA and CDR2 is YSLEER. The CDR3 nucleotides are TGCGCCAGCAGCCAAGATTCCACGGCAGGGGGCTTCTACGAGCAGTACTTC. Amino acids: CASSQDSTAGGFYEQYF.

This clonotype was counted a few times. Mismatch with germline at one junction end may stem from a read error. This chain joins TRBV5-1 and TRBJ2-2; TRBD2 is a possible D gene (7 bases). Germline CDR1 is SGHRS and CDR2 is YFSETQ. This CDR3 contains 14 residues. The CDR3 DNA sequence: TGCGCCAGCGGCTTGAAGGGGGGGACCGGGGAGCTGTTTTTT. As protein: CASGLKGGTGELFF. Supplemented by reference TRBV5-1 and TRBJ2-2, the full variable domain reads KAGVTQTPRYLIKTRGQQVTLSCSPISGHRSVSWYQQTPGQGLQFLFEYFSETQRNKGNFPGRFSGRQFSNSRSEMNVSTLELGDSALYLCASGLKGGTGELFFGEGSRLTVL.

This clonotype was found a few times. The chain recombines TRBV6-2 or TRBV6-3 with TRBJ2-5; 9 positions match TRBD2. This CDR3 is 16 amino acids long. Germline CDR1 MNHEY, CDR2 SVGEGT. The V gene end was trimmed by 7 bases and the J gene end by 6 bases; junction bases not matched to a gene: 15. CDR3 in DNA: TGTGCCAGCACCTACTGGGCGACTAGCGGCTCGCAGACCCAGTACTTC. This encodes CASTYWATSGSQTQYF.

This clonotype showed up many times. V is TRBV6-5 and J is TRBJ2-7; weak D call: TRBD1 (6 bases). Looked up from germline, CDR1 is MNHEY and CDR2 is SVGAGI. The V end was cut by 10 bases, the J end by 2 bases, with 12 bases between. CDR3 length: 12 residues. The CDR3 reads CATRDTTYEQYF. For the CDR3, the DNA is TGTGCCACCCGGGACACCACCTACGAGCAGTACTTC.

The gene calls are TRBV7-9 and TRBJ2-6; D ambiguous. The CDR3 is 18 amino acids. Germline V gene lookup returns CDR1 SEHNR and CDR2 FQNEAQ (reference sequence). The V end lost 5 bases, the J end lost 2 bases, and 19 bases lay between the germline ends. CDR3: CASSIGRNSQAGANVLTF. The CDR3 bases are TGTGCCAGCAGCATTGGACGTAACTCTCAGGCTGGGGCCAACGTCCTGACTTTC.

This clonotype was counted only a few times. The V gene is TRBV4-1, the J gene TRBJ2-1; D may be TRBD2 (6 bases). The germline V and J ends were trimmed by 1 base and 7 bases, with 11 bases remaining between them. CDR1 and CDR2 from the germline V gene are MGHRA and YSYEKL. The CDR3 is made up of 14 amino acids. The CDR3 DNA sequence: TGCGCCAGCAGCCAAGGACTTCGGGGGAATGAGCAGTTCTTC. Protein sequence: CASSQGLRGNEQFF.